The 8 T cell receptor beta chains below all came from one sample that was sequenced in a study of blood T cell repertoires in COVID-19. Sequenced by immunoSEQ multiplex PCR; TCRdb stores in-frame clones only, minus some. The sample consists of about 240,000 clones, roughly 86% of them appearing once. The sequencing input was PBMCs or T cells enriched from blood (not recorded which). Source of these receptors: a woman aged 35 to 49 with acute COVID-19.

This clone was detected only once. The V and J genes are TRBV19 and TRBJ1-3; possibly TRBD1 for D (5 bases). V was cut by 3 bases and J by 0 bases, with 9 bases left in between. CDR1 and CDR2 from the germline V gene are LNHDA and SQIVND (reference sequence). This CDR3 is built from 15 residues. The CDR3 DNA sequence: TGTGCCAGTAGTATTTCAGGGAACTCTGGAAACACCATATATTTT. Protein: CASSISGNSGNTIYF.

The rearrangement links TRBV7-8 to TRBJ2-2; D might be TRBD1 (5 bases). Germline CDR1 is SGHVS and CDR2 is FQNEAQ. V was pared by 0 bases and J by 6 bases, with 8 bases between. The CDR3 length is 14 residues. In nucleotides, the CDR3 is TGTGCCAGCAGCTTAGCGCAGGGCTCCGGGGAGCTGTTTTTT. It is translated as CASSLAQGSGELFF.

The sample holds one count of this clone. This chain joins TRBV2 and TRBJ2-7; 10 bases map to TRBD1. The junction had 3 bases not matched to a gene; V was cut back by 7 bases and J by 3 bases. Germline V gene data show CDR1 as SNHLY and CDR2 as FYNNEI. The CDR3 sequence is 13 residues long. CDR3 sequence reads: CASMGTGDYEQYF. Here the CDR3 DNA reads TGTGCCAGCATGGGGACAGGGGACTACGAGCAGTACTTC.

The chain employs TRBV9 and TRBJ2-1; 15 bases fit TRBD2. The germline V gene encodes CDR1 SGDLS and CDR2 YYNGEE. The CDR3 runs 20 residues. The J segment lost 0 bases and the V segment lost 0 bases, leaving 7 bases of the junction unmatched. The CDR3 nucleotides are TGTGCCAGCAGCGTAGGGGGGACTAGCGGGAGGTATAGCTCCTACAATGAGCAGTTCTTC. This translates into CASSVGGTSGRYSSYNEQFF.

CDR3 DNA sequence: TGTGCCAGTAGTACCAACGGACAGGGTGGAGAGACCCAGTACTTC. Translated, it gives CASSTNGQGGETQYF. The genes are TRBV19 and TRBJ2-5; 8 positions match TRBD1. The trim removed 4 bases at V and 4 bases at J, leaving 8 bases unmatched. The CDR3 is made up of 15 amino acids. Looked up from germline, CDR1 is LNHDA and CDR2 is SQIVND (reference sequence).

J is TRBJ1-4 and V is TRBV6-5; the D gene is possibly TRBD1 (5 bases). This CDR3 comprises 13 residues. The germline V and J ends were trimmed by 6 bases and 8 bases, with 13 bases remaining between them. From germline, CDR1 is MNHEY and CDR2 SVGAGI. CDR3 nucleotides: TGTGCCAGCAGAGGGGATATCCAGGAAAAACTGTTTTTT. Its protein product is CASRGDIQEKLFF.

The chain combines TRBV14 with TRBJ2-3, with 8 bases identical to TRBD1. This CDR3 has 16 amino acids. The J segment lost 1 base and the V segment lost 0 bases, leaving 3 bases of the junction unmatched. The germline gives CDR1 SGHDN, CDR2 FVKESK. CDR3 in amino acids: CASSQDGGQGTDTQYF. The CDR3 coding sequence is TGTGCCAGCAGCCAAGATGGGGGACAGGGCACAGATACGCAGTATTTT.

The chain uses TRBV19 and TRBJ2-3, with 15 bases that match TRBD2. Germline lookup yields CDR1 LNHDA and CDR2 SQIVND (reference sequence). The length of the CDR3 is 17 residues. J gave up 5 bases and V 3 bases, and 6 bases lay outside the gene matches. The CDR3 sequence: CASSMRTSGRAGDTQYF. The CDR3 DNA reads TGTGCCAGTAGTATGAGGACTAGCGGGAGGGCCGGAGATACGCAGTATTTT.